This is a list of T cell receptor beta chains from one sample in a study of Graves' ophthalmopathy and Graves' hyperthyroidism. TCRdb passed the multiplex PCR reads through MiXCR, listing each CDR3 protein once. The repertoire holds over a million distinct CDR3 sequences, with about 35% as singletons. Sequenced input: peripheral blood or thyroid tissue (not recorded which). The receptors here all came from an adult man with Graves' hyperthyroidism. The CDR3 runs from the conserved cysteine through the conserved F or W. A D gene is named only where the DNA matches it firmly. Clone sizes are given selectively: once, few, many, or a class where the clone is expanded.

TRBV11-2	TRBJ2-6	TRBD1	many	TGTGCCAGCAGCTTAAACAGGGGCCGGTCTGGGGCCAACGTCCTGACTTTC	CASSLNRGRSGANVLTF
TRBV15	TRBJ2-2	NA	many	TGTGCCACCGGGGAAGGAGGGACAGTACCCTCCCGGGAGCTGTTTTTT	CATGEGGTVPSRELFF
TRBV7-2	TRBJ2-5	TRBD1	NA	TGTGCCAGCAGCGGATGGGGACAGGCGACCCAGTACTTC	CASSGWGQATQYF
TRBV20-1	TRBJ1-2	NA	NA	TGCAGTGCTAGATCTAGCGGGGAACGTGGCTACACCTTC	CSARSSGERGYTF
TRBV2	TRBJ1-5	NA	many	TGTGCCAGCAGATTAGGACGGAATAGCAATCAGCCCCAGCATTTT	CASRLGRNSNQPQHF
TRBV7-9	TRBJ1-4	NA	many	TGTGCCAGCAGCCGCCCCCCAGTGGAAGAAAAACTGTTTTTT	CASSRPPVEEKLFF
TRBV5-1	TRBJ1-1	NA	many	TGCGCCAGCAGCTTTCTCGGGACGGACTCTGGGAACACTGAAGCTTTCTTT	CASSFLGTDSGNTEAFF
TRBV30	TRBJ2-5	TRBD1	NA	TGTGCCTGGAGTGTAGACAGGGAGGAGACCCAGTACTTC	CAWSVDREETQYF
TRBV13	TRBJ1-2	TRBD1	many	TGTGCCAGCAGCCCCGAAGGAGCAGGGGGCTATGGCTACACCTTC	CASSPEGAGGYGYTF
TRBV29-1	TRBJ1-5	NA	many	TGCAGCGACCACCTCCGGGGACTGCCCCAGCATTTT	CSDHLRGLPQHF